The 3 T cell receptor beta chains below all came from one sample that was sequenced in a study of regulatory T cells in long-lasting Graves disease. Time point specified: newly diagnosed GD, antithyroid drugs for less than 3 months. There was RNA extracted from PBMCs, and the TCR library was made from it. Combining iRepertoire HTBI primers with Arm-PCR of CDR3 regions, the authors built TCR beta libraries. TCRdb reanalysed the multiplex PCR reads using MiXCR and keeps one entry per CDR3 protein. The top ten clones hold 18% of a sample with 600,000 to 650,000 distinct CDR3 sequences, about 15% of them seen once. The same sample was also studied in work on T cells in Graves' hyperthyroidism and ophthalmopathy.

The sequencing here drew on peripheral blood mononuclear cells (PBMCs), taken at new diagnosis, from a patient treated with antithyroid drugs. These TCRs come from a woman between 25 and 40 years old with Graves disease.

The sample holds a few counts of this clonotype. This chain uses TRBV30 with TRBJ1-2, with D unresolved. This CDR3 has 15 amino acids. Per the germline V gene, CDR1 is GTSNPN and CDR2 is SVGIG (reference sequence). V was shortened by 0 bases and J by 4 bases, with 15 bases between the two germline ends. The CDR3 is CAWSVRLRLPYGYTF. The CDR3 coding sequence is TGTGCCTGGAGTGTACGACTCCGTCTGCCCTATGGCTACACCTTC.

This clonotype showed up many times. The V call is TRBV20-1, the J call TRBJ1-1; maybe TRBD1 (5 bases). Trimming took 2 bases from V and 3 from J, leaving 16 bases between them. CDR1 and CDR2 (germline): DFQATT, SNEGSKA (reference sequence). The CDR3 consists of 15 residues. The CDR3 nucleotides are TGCAGTGCTAGAAAATCAGGGCTTGGGGACACTGAAGCTTTCTTT. As protein: CSARKSGLGDTEAFF.

The CDR3 nucleotides read TGCGCCAGCAGCTTGCAAGGGCCTGAGCAGTTCTTC. Translating it yields CASSLQGPEQFF. The rearrangement joins TRBV5-1 to TRBJ2-1; the D is unclear. V shed 1 base and J shed 9 bases, with 8 bases lying between them. CDR1 SGHRS and CDR2 YFSETQ come from the germline V gene. CDR3 length equals 12 residues.